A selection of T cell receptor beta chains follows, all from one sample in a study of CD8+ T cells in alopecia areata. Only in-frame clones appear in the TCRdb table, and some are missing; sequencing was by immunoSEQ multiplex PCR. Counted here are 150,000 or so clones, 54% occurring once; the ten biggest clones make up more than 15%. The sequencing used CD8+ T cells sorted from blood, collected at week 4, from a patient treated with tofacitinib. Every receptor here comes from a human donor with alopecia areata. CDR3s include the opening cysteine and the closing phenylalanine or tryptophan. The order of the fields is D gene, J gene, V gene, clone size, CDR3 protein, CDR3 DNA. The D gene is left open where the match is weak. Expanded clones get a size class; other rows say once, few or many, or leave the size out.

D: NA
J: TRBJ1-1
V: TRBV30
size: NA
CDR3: CAWSTQGNTEAFF
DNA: TGTGCCTGGAGTACCCAGGGAAACACTGAAGCTTTCTTT

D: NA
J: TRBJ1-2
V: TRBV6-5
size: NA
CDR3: CASSYLPPYGYTF
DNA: TGTGCCAGCAGTTACCTGCCCCCTTATGGCTACACCTTC

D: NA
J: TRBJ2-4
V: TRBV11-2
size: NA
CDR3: CASSQEGIQYF
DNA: TGTGCCAGCAGCCAAGAAGGCATTCAGTACTTC

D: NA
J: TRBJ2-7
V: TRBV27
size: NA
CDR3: CASSSSYEQYF
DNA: TGTGCCAGCAGTTCCTCCTACGAGCAGTACTTC

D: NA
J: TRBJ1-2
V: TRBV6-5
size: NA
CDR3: CASSFLQGVGNGYTF
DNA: TGTGCCAGCAGTTTCCTACAGGGAGTTGGCAATGGCTACACCTTC

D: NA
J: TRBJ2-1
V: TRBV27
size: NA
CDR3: CASSFGVVGDEQFF
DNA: TGTGCCAGCAGTTTTGGGGTAGTTGGGGATGAGCAGTTCTTC

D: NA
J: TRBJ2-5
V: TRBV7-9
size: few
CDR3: CASSSSEQETQYF
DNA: TGTGCCAGCAGCTCCTCTGAGCAAGAGACCCAGTACTTC

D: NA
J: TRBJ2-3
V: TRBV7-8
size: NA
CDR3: CASSLGLIGADLGPDTQYF
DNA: TGTGCCAGCAGCTTAGGCTTGATCGGAGCGGACCTGGGGCCAGATACGCAGTATTTT

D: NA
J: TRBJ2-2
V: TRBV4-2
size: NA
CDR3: CASRERRGSTGELFF
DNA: TGTGCCAGCAGGGAGAGGCGGGGCTCCACCGGGGAGCTGTTTTTT

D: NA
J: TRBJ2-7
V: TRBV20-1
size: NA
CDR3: CSASWGIEQYF
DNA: TGCAGTGCTAGTTGGGGCATCGAGCAGTACTTC

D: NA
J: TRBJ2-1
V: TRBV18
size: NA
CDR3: CASSPLDVSNEQFF
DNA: TGTGCCAGCTCACCCCTGGACGTAAGCAATGAGCAGTTCTTC

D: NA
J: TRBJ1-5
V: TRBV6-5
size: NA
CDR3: CASRDGNQPQHF
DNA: TGTGCCAGCAGGGATGGCAATCAGCCCCAGCATTTT

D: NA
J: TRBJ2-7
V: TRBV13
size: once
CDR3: CASSLQGDEQYF
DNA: TGTGCCAGCAGCTTACAAGGGGACGAGCAGTACTTC

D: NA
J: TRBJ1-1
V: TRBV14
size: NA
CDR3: CASSPRTVEAFF
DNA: TGTGCCAGCAGCCCGCGGACGGTCGAAGCTTTCTTT

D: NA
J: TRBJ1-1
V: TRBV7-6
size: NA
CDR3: CASSLGGGLVTEAFF
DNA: TGTGCCAGCAGCCTTGGGGGGGGTTTGGTCACTGAAGCTTTCTTT

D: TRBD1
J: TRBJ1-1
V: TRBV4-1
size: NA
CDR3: CASSQDSVRQGPNTEAFF
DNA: TGCGCCAGCAGCCAAGATAGCGTCCGACAGGGACCGAACACTGAAGCTTTCTTT

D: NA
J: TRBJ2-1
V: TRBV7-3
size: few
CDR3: CASSLTVTTGSEQFF
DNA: TGTGCCAGCAGCTTAACAGTAACCACAGGGAGTGAGCAGTTCTTC

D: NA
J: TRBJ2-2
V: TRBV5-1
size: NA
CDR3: CASSPDGTGELFF
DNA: TGCGCCAGCAGCCCCGACGGTACCGGGGAGCTGTTTTTT

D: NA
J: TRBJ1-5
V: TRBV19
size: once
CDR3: CASNPQGGQPQHF
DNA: TGTGCCAGTAACCCGCAAGGGGGTCAGCCCCAGCATTTT

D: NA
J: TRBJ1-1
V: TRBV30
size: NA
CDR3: CAWSRGTPEAFF
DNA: TGTGCCTGGAGTCGGGGGACCCCTGAAGCTTTCTTT

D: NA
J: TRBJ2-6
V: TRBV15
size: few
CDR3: CATSRDLGTGANVLTF
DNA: TGTGCCACCAGCAGAGATCTAGGAACTGGGGCCAACGTCCTGACTTTC

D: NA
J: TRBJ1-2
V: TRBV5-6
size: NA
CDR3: CASSLEAGYKVYGYTF
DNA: TGTGCCAGCAGCTTGGAGGCAGGGTATAAGGTTTATGGCTACACCTTC

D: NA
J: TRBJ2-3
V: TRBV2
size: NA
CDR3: CASSRLVGGDTQYF
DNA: TGTGCCAGCAGTCGTTTAGTAGGGGGAGATACGCAGTATTTT

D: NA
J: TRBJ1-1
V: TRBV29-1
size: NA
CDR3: CSDRRGEGEAFF
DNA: TGCAGTGACCGCAGGGGAGAGGGTGAAGCTTTCTTT

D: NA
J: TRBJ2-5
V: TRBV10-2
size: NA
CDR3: CASSEGDTQYF
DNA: TGCGCCAGCAGTGAAGGAGATACCCAGTACTTC

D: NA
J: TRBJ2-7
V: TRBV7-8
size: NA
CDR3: CASSLSQGDSYEQYF
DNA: TGTGCCAGCAGCTTATCTCAAGGGGATTCCTACGAGCAGTACTTC

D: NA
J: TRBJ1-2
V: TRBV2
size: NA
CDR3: CASSEPNYGYTF
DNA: TGTGCCAGCTCGGAACCCAACTATGGCTACACCTTC

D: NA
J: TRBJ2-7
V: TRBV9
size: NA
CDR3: CASSVGGEDYEQYF
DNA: TGTGCCAGCAGCGTAGGCGGGGAGGACTACGAGCAGTACTTC

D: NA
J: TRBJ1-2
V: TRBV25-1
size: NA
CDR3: CASSGPADGNYGYTF
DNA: TGTGCCAGCAGTGGTCCCGCGGACGGGAACTATGGCTACACCTTC